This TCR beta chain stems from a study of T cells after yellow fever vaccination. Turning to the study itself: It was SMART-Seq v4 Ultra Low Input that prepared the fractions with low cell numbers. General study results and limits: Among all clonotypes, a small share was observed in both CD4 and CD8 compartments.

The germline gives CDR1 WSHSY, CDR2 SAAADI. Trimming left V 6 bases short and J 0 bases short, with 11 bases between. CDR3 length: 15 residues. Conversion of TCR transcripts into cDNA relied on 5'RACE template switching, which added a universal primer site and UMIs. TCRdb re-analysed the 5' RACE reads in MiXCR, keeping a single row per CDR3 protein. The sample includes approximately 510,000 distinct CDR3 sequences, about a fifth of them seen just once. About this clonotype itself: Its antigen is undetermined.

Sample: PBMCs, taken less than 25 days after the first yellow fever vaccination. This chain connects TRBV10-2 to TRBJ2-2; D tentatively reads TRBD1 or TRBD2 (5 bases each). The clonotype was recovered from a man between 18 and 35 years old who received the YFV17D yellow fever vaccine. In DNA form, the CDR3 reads TGCGCCAGCAGCCACAGGACTCCGAACACCGGGGAGCTGTTTTTT. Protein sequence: CASSHRTPNTGELFF.